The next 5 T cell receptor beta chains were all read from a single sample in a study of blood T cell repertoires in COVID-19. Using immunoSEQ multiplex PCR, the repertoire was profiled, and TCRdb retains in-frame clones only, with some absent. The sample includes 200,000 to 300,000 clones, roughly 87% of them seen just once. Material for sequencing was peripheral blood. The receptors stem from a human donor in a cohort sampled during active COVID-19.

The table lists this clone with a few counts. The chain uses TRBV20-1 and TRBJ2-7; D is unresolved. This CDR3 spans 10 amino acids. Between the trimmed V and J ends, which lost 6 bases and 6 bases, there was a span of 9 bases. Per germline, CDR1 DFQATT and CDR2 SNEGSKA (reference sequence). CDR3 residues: CSARASEQYF. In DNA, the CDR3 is TGCAGTGCCCGTGCCAGCGAGCAGTACTTC.

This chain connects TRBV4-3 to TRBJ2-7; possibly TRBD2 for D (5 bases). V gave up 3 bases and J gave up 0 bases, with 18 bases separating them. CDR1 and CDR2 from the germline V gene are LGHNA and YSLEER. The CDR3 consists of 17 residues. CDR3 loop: CASSHLYKDGDSYEQYF. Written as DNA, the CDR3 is TGCGCCAGCAGCCACCTATATAAGGACGGGGACTCCTACGAGCAGTACTTC.

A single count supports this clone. The CDR3 region has the DNA TGCGCCAGCAGCTTGGTACTCGCCTTGGGACTCCAAGAGACCCAGTACTTC. It codes for CASSLVLALGLQETQYF. The chain carries TRBV5-1 and TRBJ2-5; TRBD2 is a possible D gene (6 bases). The germline V gene has CDR1 SGHRS and CDR2 YFSETQ. This CDR3 contains 17 residues. The ends were cut back, 0 bases at V and 1 base at J, with 16 bases in the middle.

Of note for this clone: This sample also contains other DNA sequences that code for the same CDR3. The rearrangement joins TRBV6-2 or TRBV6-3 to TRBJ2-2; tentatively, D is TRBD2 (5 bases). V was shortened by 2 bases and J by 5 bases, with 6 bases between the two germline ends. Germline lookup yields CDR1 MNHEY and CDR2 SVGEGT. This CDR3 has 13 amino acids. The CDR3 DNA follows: TGTGCCAGCAGTTACCGAGGGACCGGGGAGCTGTTTTTT. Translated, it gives CASSYRGTGELFF.

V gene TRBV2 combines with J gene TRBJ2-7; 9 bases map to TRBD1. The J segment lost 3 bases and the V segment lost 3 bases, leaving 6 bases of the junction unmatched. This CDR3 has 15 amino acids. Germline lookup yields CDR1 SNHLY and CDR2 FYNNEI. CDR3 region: CASSDPGTGHYEQYF. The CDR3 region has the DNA TGTGCCAGCAGTGATCCCGGGACAGGGCACTACGAGCAGTACTTC.